Following are 22 T cell receptor beta chains from one sample sequenced in a study of blood T cell repertoires in COVID-19. Sequenced by immunoSEQ multiplex PCR; TCRdb stores in-frame clones only, minus some. Here the sample spans over 150,000 clones, about 90% being singletons. Specimen: PBMCs or T cells enriched from blood (not recorded which). Source of these receptors: a woman aged 45 to 65 who had recovered from COVID-19.

This clone was detected only once. The V call is TRBV19, the J call TRBJ2-5; D is unresolved. Trimming left V 3 bases short and J 7 bases short, with 12 bases between. Germline V gene lookup returns CDR1 LNHDA and CDR2 SQIVND (reference sequence). CDR3 length: 13 amino acids. The CDR3: CASSIEARGTQYF. The CDR3 region has the DNA TGTGCCAGTAGTATCGAGGCACGTGGGACCCAGTACTTC.

This sequence joins TRBV7-8 and TRBJ2-1; 7 bases map to TRBD2. Germline values: CDR1 SGHVS, CDR2 FQNEAQ. The CDR3 is made up of 13 amino acids. V was clipped by 8 bases and J by 6 bases; unmatched bases: 7. The CDR3 DNA is TGTGCCAGCGGGGCCGGGACTACCAATGAGCAGTTCTTC. It is translated as CASGAGTTNEQFF.

This clone was seen more than once but under ten times. This chain connects TRBV7-9 to TRBJ1-2, with 10 bases matching TRBD1. The CDR3 length is 14 residues. Germline CDR1 SEHNR, CDR2 FQNEAQ (reference sequence). After removal of 3 bases from V and 8 bases from J, the junction contained 6 bases not matched to a gene. In DNA, the CDR3 is TGTGCCAGCAGCTTCCCGGGACAGGGGACGGGCTACACCTTC. Translating it yields CASSFPGQGTGYTF.

This chain links TRBV2 with TRBJ1-1, with a tentative D call TRBD1 (5 bases). The CDR3 consists of 14 residues. From germline, CDR1 is SNHLY and CDR2 FYNNEI. The V gene lost 7 bases and the J gene lost 0 bases, with 12 bases spanning the gap. CDR3 DNA sequence: TGTGCCAGCATCTACCGGGGGTTGAACACTGAAGCTTTCTTT. Protein product: CASIYRGLNTEAFF.

The V gene is TRBV14, the J gene TRBJ1-5; weak D call: TRBD1 (5 bases). Germline V CDR1 and CDR2: SGHDN, FVKESK. The CDR3 has 14 residues. Trimming took 4 bases from V and 5 from J, leaving 12 bases between them. Here the CDR3 reads CASSRRGVDQPQHF. In DNA form, the CDR3 reads TGTGCCAGCAGCCGTCGGGGGGTGGATCAGCCCCAGCATTTT.

CDR3 nucleotide sequence: TGTGCCAGCAGCCAAGATAGGACAGGGCGATGGGCCCTGTATAGCAATCAGCCCCAGCATTTT. It codes for CASSQDRTGRWALYSNQPQHF. The chain joins TRBV3-1 (or the pseudogene TRBV3-2) to TRBJ1-5; 8 positions match TRBD1. The CDR3 runs to 21 residues. V dropped 0 bases and J dropped 0; count of bases not matched to a gene: 16. Looked up from germline, CDR1 is LGHDT and CDR2 is YNNKEL (reference sequence).

The chain combines TRBV28 with TRBJ2-6, with D maybe TRBD1 (6 bases). The CDR3 length is 16 residues. CDR1 and CDR2 (germline): MDHEN, SYDVKM. With 10 bases removed from V and 0 bases from J, the gap between germline ends came to 16 bases. CDR3 nucleotides: TGTGCCACCTCGACAGGAGACCTCTCTGGGGCCAACGTCCTGACTTTC. Amino acid sequence: CATSTGDLSGANVLTF.

This clone has just one count. This sequence joins TRBV28 and TRBJ2-4; D may be TRBD1 (5 bases). The ends were cut back, 5 bases at V and 5 bases at J, with 13 bases in the middle. The CDR3 loop spans 14 amino acids. Germline lookup yields CDR1 MDHEN and CDR2 SYDVKM. The CDR3 region has the DNA TGTGCCAGCAGTGTCCAGGGTGGCGAAAACATTCAGTACTTC. As protein: CASSVQGGENIQYF.

In this sample, this clone turned up a few times. The V and J genes are TRBV5-1 and TRBJ2-4, with 8 bases that match TRBD2. Germline trimming cut 0 bases from V and 1 base from J; bases unmatched to any gene: 3. In germline, CDR1 is SGHRS, CDR2 YFSETQ. The CDR3 runs to 16 residues. CDR3 nucleotides: TGCGCCAGCAGCTTGGACGTAGCGGGGGCCAAAAACATTCAGTACTTC. Protein: CASSLDVAGAKNIQYF.

The genes are TRBV7-2 and TRBJ1-1, with 8 nucleotides matching TRBD1. The germline gives CDR1 SGHTA, CDR2 FQGNSA. Trimming at V came to 5 bases and at J to 0 bases, leaving 2 bases not matched to a gene. The CDR3 is made up of 14 amino acids. CDR3 sequence (DNA): TGTGCCAGCAGCGGACAGGGCTTGAACACTGAAGCTTTCTTT. Translated: CASSGQGLNTEAFF.

This chain joins TRBV18 and TRBJ1-2; D is undetermined. CDR1 and CDR2 (germline): KGHSH, LQKENI. Trimming cost V 0 bases and J 1 base, with 15 bases left between them. The CDR3 totals 17 residues. Here the CDR3 reads CASSPPFPEGLNYGYTF. The CDR3 bases are TGTGCCAGCTCACCACCCTTCCCCGAGGGTCTTAACTATGGCTACACCTTC.

The J gene is TRBJ2-5, the V gene TRBV5-6, with D perhaps matching TRBD2 (6 bases). Germline CDR1 reads SGHDT; CDR2 reads YYEEEE. V was shortened by 1 base and J by 2 bases, with 9 bases between the two germline ends. The CDR3 length is 14 residues. The CDR3 protein is CASSLHGLQETQYF. In DNA form, the CDR3 reads TGTGCCAGCAGCTTGCACGGACTACAAGAGACCCAGTACTTC.

This chain joins TRBV28 and TRBJ1-5; the D gene is possibly TRBD1 (6 bases). CDR1 is MDHEN and CDR2 is SYDVKM in the germline V gene. Deletions cut 10 bases from V and 6 bases from J, with 19 bases between. This CDR3 is 14 amino acids long. The CDR3 bases are TGTGCCACCCCGGGAGGGGGATCAGGTCAGCCCCAGCATTTT. It is translated as CATPGGGSGQPQHF. The full variable domain, with the rest looked up from reference TRBV28 and TRBJ1-5, is DVKVTQSSRYLVKRTGEKVFLECVQDMDHENMFWYRQDPGLGLRLIYFSYDVKMKEKGDIPEGYSVSREKKERFSLILESASTNQTSMYLCATPGGGSGQPQHFGDGTRLSIL.

The J gene is TRBJ2-5, the V gene TRBV7-2; 9 bases agree with TRBD1. In germline, CDR1 is SGHTA, CDR2 FQGNSA. Losses at the gene ends were 4 bases for V and 2 bases for J; bases not matched to a gene: 5. CDR3 size: 15 residues. The CDR3: CASSWTGTGQETQYF. CDR3 nucleotides: TGTGCCAGCAGCTGGACGGGGACAGGGCAAGAGACCCAGTACTTC.

The table lists this clone with a few counts. V gene TRBV14 combines with J gene TRBJ2-7; TRBD1 agrees at 8 bases. CDR3 length: 13 amino acids. Trimming removed 4 bases from V and 3 bases from J; junction bases left unmatched: 2. Germline assignment: CDR1 SGHDN and CDR2 FVKESK. CDR3 in DNA: TGTGCCAGCAGCCGGACAGGGCTCTACGAGCAGTACTTC. It specifies CASSRTGLYEQYF.

The V call is TRBV27, the J call TRBJ1-3; a weak D match, TRBD1 (6 bases). This CDR3 has 17 amino acids. Germline V gene lookup returns CDR1 MNHEY and CDR2 SMNVEV (reference sequence). With 6 bases removed from V and 0 bases from J, the gap between germline ends came to 18 bases. CDR3 region: CASSPLQGFLSGNTIYF. The CDR3 DNA reads TGTGCCAGCAGCCCCCTACAGGGCTTTCTCTCTGGAAACACCATATATTTT.

The chain couples TRBV3-1 (or the pseudogene TRBV3-2) to TRBJ1-1; tentative D call: TRBD1 (6 bases). CDR3 size: 14 residues. Germline V gives CDR1 LGHDT, CDR2 YNNKEL (reference sequence). Trimming removed 4 bases from V and 6 bases from J, with 15 bases in between. The CDR3 region is CASSLQGHGAEAFF. DNA of the CDR3: TGTGCCAGCAGCCTTCAGGGGCACGGGGCTGAAGCTTTCTTT.

This chain links TRBV30 with TRBJ2-7; 9 positions match TRBD2. The J segment lost 6 bases and the V segment lost 0 bases, leaving 6 bases of the junction unmatched. Germline V gene lookup returns CDR1 GTSNPN and CDR2 SVGIG (reference sequence). The CDR3 loop spans 14 amino acids. CDR3 in amino acids: CAWSVLLAGTEQYF. CDR3 DNA: TGTGCCTGGAGTGTATTGCTAGCGGGAACCGAGCAGTACTTC.

The J gene is TRBJ2-1, the V gene TRBV11-3; 15 bases line up with TRBD2. This CDR3 is 16 amino acids long. Germline V lookup: CDR1 SGHNT, CDR2 YENEEA. After removal of 5 bases from V and 6 bases from J, the junction contained 5 bases not matched to a gene. Here the CDR3 DNA reads TGTGCCAGCAGCACGGGACTAGCGGGAGGAGGCAATGAGCAGTTCTTC. Its protein product is CASSTGLAGGGNEQFF. Filled out from reference TRBV11-3 and TRBJ2-1, the complete variable domain reads EAGVVQSPRYKIIEKKQPVAFWCNPISGHNTLYWYLQNLGQGPELLIRYENEEAVDDSQLPKDRFSAERLKGVDSTLKIQPAELGDSAVYLCASSTGLAGGGNEQFFGPGTRLTVL.

The rearrangement joins TRBV23-1 to TRBJ1-6; the D is unclear. TRBV23-1 is an ORF, with its function uncertain. V was shortened by 3 bases and J by 0 bases, with 12 bases between the two germline ends. The CDR3 sequence is 17 residues long. The CDR3 DNA is TGCGCCAGCAGTCACTGCAGGACTAGCTCCTATAATTCACCCCTCCACTTT. Translation: CASSHCRTSSYNSPLHF.

The gene calls are TRBV9 and TRBJ1-4; perhaps TRBD1 as D (6 bases). CDR1 and CDR2 (germline): SGDLS, YYNGEE. The CDR3 sequence is 13 residues long. The ends were cut back, 3 bases at V and 5 bases at J, with 8 bases in the middle. CDR3 loop: CASSGRGNEKLFF. Here the CDR3 DNA reads TGTGCCAGCAGCGGCAGGGGAAATGAAAAACTGTTTTTT.

The chain employs TRBV7-2 and TRBJ1-1; D is unresolved. V lost 2 bases, J lost 7 bases, and 2 bases lay in between. Germline V gene sequence: CDR1 SGHTA, CDR2 FQGNSA. The CDR3 totals 10 residues. Here the CDR3 DNA reads TGTGCCAGCAGCTTATATGAAGCTTTCTTT. This codes for CASSLYEAFF.